The rows below give T cell receptor beta chains drawn from one sample of a study of CD8 T cells in Susac syndrome. TCRdb analysed the immunoSEQ multiplex PCR reads with MiXCR anew, one entry per CDR3 protein. The sample includes approximately 75,000 distinct CDR3 sequences, approximately 95% seen only once; the top ten take 0.24%. The sample was CD8+ T cells from PBMCs. These receptors all stem from a human donor in good health. CDR3s include the opening cysteine and the closing phenylalanine or tryptophan. The order of the fields is J gene, V gene, clone size, D gene, CDR3 protein, CDR3 DNA. A D gene is named only where the DNA matches it firmly. Size is omitted from some rows. Given values are once, few, many or a class for expanded clones.

>TRBJ2-5|TRBV27|NA|NA
CASSPGFWAQYF
TGTGCCAGCAGTCCAGGGTTCTGGGCCCAGTACTTC
>TRBJ1-4|TRBV6-1|few|NA
CASSEAPGEKLFF
TGTGCCAGCAGTGAAGCCCCCGGGGAAAAACTGTTTTTT
>TRBJ1-2|TRBV3-1|NA|NA
CASSQERTLFYGYTF
TGTGCCAGCAGCCAAGAACGGACGTTGTTCTATGGCTACACCTTC
>TRBJ2-3|TRBV7-3|NA|NA
CASSLQGDTQYF
TGTGCCAGCAGTTTACAGGGTGATACGCAGTATTTT
>TRBJ1-2|TRBV29-1|NA|NA
CSVNPGGGYTF
TGCAGCGTTAACCCGGGGGGTGGCTACACCTTC
>TRBJ2-7|TRBV7-9|NA|NA
CASSLASGTEQYF
TGTGCCAGCAGCTTAGCGTCAGGGACCGAGCAGTACTTC
>TRBJ1-1|TRBV7-2|NA|NA
CASSLDAKGVNTEAFF
TGTGCCAGCAGCTTAGACGCTAAGGGGGTGAACACTGAAGCTTTCTTT
>TRBJ1-1|TRBV30|NA|NA
CAWSVGGRGTEAFF
TGTGCCTGGAGTGTAGGCGGGCGTGGCACTGAAGCTTTCTTT
>TRBJ1-2|TRBV28|NA|TRBD1
CASSLTGTNYGYTF
TGTGCCAGCAGTTTGACAGGGACGAACTATGGCTACACCTTC
>TRBJ2-5|TRBV7-9|NA|TRBD1
CASSLGTAEETQYF
TGTGCCAGCAGCTTGGGGACAGCCGAAGAGACCCAGTACTTC
>TRBJ1-2|TRBV27|NA|NA
CASSPGGIVYGYTF
TGTGCCAGCAGCCCCGGGGGGATAGTCTATGGCTACACCTTC
>TRBJ2-1|TRBV28|NA|TRBD2
CASSSTPLAGVEQFF
TGTGCCAGCAGTTCAACCCCGCTAGCGGGGGTTGAGCAGTTCTTC
>TRBJ2-6|TRBV19|NA|NA
CATRSGANVLTF
TGTGCCACCCGCTCTGGGGCCAACGTCCTGACTTTC
>TRBJ1-2|TRBV28|NA|TRBD1
CASSLPRQGAPYGYTF
TGTGCCAGCAGTTTACCCAGACAGGGGGCTCCCTATGGCTACACCTTC
>TRBJ2-1|TRBV5-1|once|TRBD2
CASSGGLAGYNEQFF
TGCGCCAGCAGCGGGGGACTAGCGGGATACAATGAGCAGTTCTTC
>TRBJ2-1|TRBV12-3/TRBV12-4|once|NA
CASSLGGSVNEQFF
TGTGCCAGCAGTTTAGGTGGCTCCGTCAATGAGCAGTTCTTC
>TRBJ2-1|TRBV7-9|NA|NA
CASSLNNYNEQFF
TGTGCCAGCAGCTTAAACAACTACAATGAGCAGTTCTTC
>TRBJ2-3|TRBV7-9|NA|NA
CASSLSLSPVTDTQYF
TGTGCCAGCAGCTTGTCCCTTAGTCCAGTCACAGATACGCAGTATTTT
>TRBJ1-5|TRBV28|NA|NA
CASSPPENQPQHF
TGTGCCAGCAGCCCCCCCGAGAATCAGCCCCAGCATTTT
>TRBJ1-2|TRBV19|NA|NA
CASSLYEGNDYGYTF
TGTGCCAGTAGTCTCTACGAGGGGAATGACTATGGCTACACCTTC
>TRBJ1-4|TRBV7-9|NA|NA
CASSLSQGSEKLFF
TGTGCCAGCAGCTTAAGCCAGGGCTCTGAAAAACTGTTTTTT
>TRBJ2-3|TRBV5-6|NA|NA
CASSLAGQKRTDTQYF
TGTGCCAGCAGCTTGGCGGGACAAAAACGCACAGATACGCAGTATTTT
>TRBJ2-5|TRBV6-1|NA|TRBD1
CASSSLDREETQYF
TGTGCCAGCAGTTCCCTGGACAGGGAAGAGACCCAGTACTTC
>TRBJ2-5|TRBV7-8|few|NA
CASSFRGPETQYF
TGTGCCAGCAGTTTCAGGGGACCAGAGACCCAGTACTTC
>TRBJ1-5|TRBV3-1|NA|NA
CASSQEFDPHQPQHF
TGTGCCAGCAGCCAAGAGTTTGATCCCCATCAGCCCCAGCATTTT
>TRBJ1-2|TRBV29-1|once|TRBD1
CSVPPQGADGYTF
TGCAGCGTACCACCACAGGGGGCGGATGGCTACACCTTC
>TRBJ2-2|TRBV13|NA|NA
CASSTEGPGELFF
TGTGCCAGCAGCACCGAAGGGCCCGGGGAGCTGTTTTTT
>TRBJ1-5|TRBV28|NA|TRBD1
CASSFDRGNQPQHF
TGTGCCAGCAGTTTTGACAGGGGGAATCAGCCCCAGCATTTT
>TRBJ1-2|TRBV7-8|NA|NA
CASSPRSKDGYTF
TGTGCCAGCAGCCCCCGGAGTAAGGATGGCTACACCTTC
>TRBJ1-5|TRBV7-8|NA|NA
CASSERGQLNQPQHF
TGTGCCAGCAGCGAACGGGGGCAGCTTAATCAGCCCCAGCATTTT
>TRBJ2-7|TRBV12-3/TRBV12-4|once|TRBD1
CASSLAETGRREQYF
TGTGCCAGCAGTTTAGCGGAGACAGGGCGGAGAGAGCAGTACTTC
>TRBJ2-4|TRBV6-2/TRBV6-3|NA|NA
CASSYSRNIQYF
TGTGCCAGCAGTTACTCTCGGAACATTCAGTACTTC
>TRBJ2-7|TRBV12-3/TRBV12-4|NA|NA
CASTRDNGNEQYF
TGTGCCAGCACCCGGGACAACGGGAACGAGCAGTACTTC
>TRBJ2-7|TRBV7-9|NA|NA
CASSLGVGSSYEQYF
TGTGCCAGCAGCTTAGGGGTCGGTAGCTCCTACGAGCAGTACTTC
>TRBJ2-7|TRBV19|NA|NA
CASSGEQGETYEQYF
TGTGCTAGTAGTGGTGAACAGGGTGAAACCTACGAGCAGTACTTC
>TRBJ1-2|TRBV28|NA|NA
CASSLLDSWYGYTF
TGTGCCAGCAGTTTATTGGACAGTTGGTATGGCTACACCTTC
>TRBJ1-1|TRBV20-1|NA|NA
CSAPWGAEAFF
TGCAGTGCTCCGTGGGGGGCAGAAGCTTTCTTT
>TRBJ2-5|TRBV12-3/TRBV12-4|NA|NA
CASSSPGRGDETQYF
TGTGCCAGCAGTTCCCCGGGCAGGGGGGATGAGACCCAGTACTTC
>TRBJ2-1|TRBV27|NA|NA
CASSLLGNEQFF
TGTGCCAGCAGTTTATTGGGGAATGAGCAGTTCTTC
>TRBJ1-1|TRBV5-6|NA|NA
CASSLGQPNTEAFF
TGTGCCAGCAGCTTGGGACAGCCGAACACTGAAGCTTTCTTT
>TRBJ2-2|TRBV2|NA|TRBD2
CASSEGLAGGAGELFF
TGTGCCAGCAGTGAAGGACTAGCGGGGGGCGCCGGGGAGCTGTTTTTT
>TRBJ1-6|TRBV7-9|NA|NA
CASRPFLPQHSPLHF
TGTGCCAGCCGCCCTTTCCTCCCCCAACATTCACCCCTCCACTTT